A single sample is the source of the 28 T cell receptor beta chains below, sequenced in a study of beta chain features in type 1 diabetes. As every portion of the isolated RNA was reverse transcribed, the sequencing read expressed TCRB transcripts. Here immunoSEQ multiplex PCR was the method, and the copy in TCRdb shows in-frame clones only, minus some. The repertoire holds around 430,000 clones, about 32% seen once, with around 0.065% in the top ten. Sequencing was done on a sample of naive CD4+ T cells from blood. The origin of the receptors is a man aged 18 to 30 in good health.

This chain joins TRBV9 and TRBJ2-1, with 7 bases fitting TRBD2. Germline values: CDR1 SGDLS, CDR2 YYNGEE. J lost 5 bases, V lost 0 bases, and 8 bases had no gene match. This CDR3 region has 16 residues. This CDR3 reads CASSVDLREPNNEQFF. The CDR3 DNA follows: TGTGCCAGCAGCGTAGATTTGCGGGAGCCAAACAATGAGCAGTTCTTC. Using reference TRBV9 and TRBJ2-1 for the parts outside the CDR3, the full variable domain is DSGVTQTPKHLITATGQRVTLRCSPRSGDLSVYWYQQSLDQGLQFLIQYYNGEERAKGNILERFSAQQFPDLHSELNLSSLELGDSALYFCASSVDLREPNNEQFFGPGTRLTVL.

The chain has TRBV5-6 and TRBJ2-1; 8 bases align to TRBD1. J lost 6 bases, V lost 7 bases, and 12 bases had no gene match. The CDR3 extends over 15 amino acids. Germline assignment: CDR1 SGHDT and CDR2 YYEEEE. The CDR3 here is CASPQFGTGLNEQFF. CDR3 sequence (DNA): TGTGCCAGCCCCCAATTCGGGACAGGTCTCAATGAGCAGTTCTTC.

Of note for this clone: This CDR3 is also generated by other DNA sequences in the sample. J is TRBJ2-5 and V is TRBV6-5, with TRBD1 identical over 9 bases. Germline CDR1 MNHEY, CDR2 SVGAGI. With 6 bases clipped from V and 5 bases from J, the junction kept 7 bases outside the gene matches. The CDR3 is 14 residues long. The CDR3 reads CASSNDRGGETQYF. In DNA form, the CDR3 reads TGTGCCAGCAGCAACGACAGGGGGGGGGAGACCCAGTACTTC.

This clone appeared a single time. The chain is built from TRBV9 and TRBJ2-3; 8 nucleotides line up with TRBD2. CDR1 is SGDLS, CDR2 YYNGEE, per germline. The junction had 4 bases not matched to a gene; V was cut back by 0 bases and J by 4 bases. The CDR3 is 15 residues long. Here the CDR3 reads CASSVAAGVADTQYF. The CDR3 DNA follows: TGTGCCAGCAGCGTAGCAGCGGGAGTGGCAGATACGCAGTATTTT.

The V and J genes are TRBV27 and TRBJ2-3; D is ambiguous. The germline V and J ends were trimmed by 6 bases and 5 bases, with 15 bases remaining between them. The germline V gene encodes CDR1 MNHEY and CDR2 SMNVEV (reference sequence). This CDR3 has 14 amino acids. This CDR3 reads CASRSATGGDTQYF. CDR3 sequence (DNA): TGTGCCAGCAGAAGCGCGACCGGTGGAGATACGCAGTATTTT.

This clone has just a few counts. The chain has TRBV20-1 and TRBJ2-1; D is undetermined. The V gene lost 2 bases and the J gene lost 8 bases, with 7 bases spanning the gap. Germline loops: CDR1 DFQATT, CDR2 SNEGSKA (reference sequence). CDR3 size: 11 residues. CDR3 nucleotides: TGCAGTGCTAGAACGTGGGATGAGCAGTTCTTC. Translating it yields CSARTWDEQFF.

In this sample, this clone turned up a few times. CDR3 nucleotide sequence: TGCGCCAGCAGCCAAGGGACCGTGAACACCGGGGAGCTGTTTTTT. This gives the protein CASSQGTVNTGELFF. The chain links TRBV5-1 to TRBJ2-2; D is tentatively TRBD1 or TRBD2 (5 bases each). This CDR3 contains 15 residues. Germline loops: CDR1 SGHRS, CDR2 YFSETQ. V was cut by 4 bases and J by 1 base, with 11 bases left in between.

This clone was seen a handful of times. CDR3 protein: CASSSGQGETEAFF. For the CDR3, the DNA is TGTGCCAGCAGCTCTGGACAGGGAGAGACTGAAGCTTTCTTT. This sequence joins TRBV7-9 and TRBJ1-1, with 8 bases that match TRBD1. The CDR3 loop spans 14 amino acids. Germline V CDR1 and CDR2: SEHNR, FQNEAQ (reference sequence). V shed 4 bases, J shed 5 bases, and the junction held 6 bases outside the gene matches.

This clone was seen a handful of times. The genes are TRBV25-1 and TRBJ2-7; 7 bases map to TRBD1. Germline V gene data show CDR1 as MGHDK and CDR2 as SYGVNS. The CDR3 sequence is 13 residues long. V trimming: 6 bases; J trimming: 7 bases; junction bases outside the gene matches: 9. CDR3 region: CASRGDRAREQYF. The CDR3 DNA reads as TGTGCCAGCAGAGGTGACAGGGCTCGGGAGCAGTACTTC.

The chain uses TRBV30 and TRBJ1-1, with 7 bases fitting TRBD1. With V trimmed by 2 bases and J by 4 bases, 7 bases remained unmatched. Germline V gene sequence: CDR1 GTSNPN, CDR2 SVGIG (reference sequence). The CDR3 covers 14 residues. Written as DNA, the CDR3 is TGTGCCTGGAGTCCCCCACAGGGGACCACTGAAGCTTTCTTT. It specifies CAWSPPQGTTEAFF.

This rearrangement joins TRBV30 to TRBJ2-7; tentative D call: TRBD1 (5 bases). CDR3 length: 12 amino acids. Germline CDR1 is GTSNPN and CDR2 is SVGIG (reference sequence). The ends were cut back, 0 bases at V and 6 bases at J, with 9 bases in the middle. This chain's CDR3 is CAWSVGQGEQYF. CDR3 coding DNA: TGTGCCTGGAGTGTAGGGCAGGGCGAGCAGTACTTC.

The chain is built from TRBV5-1 and TRBJ2-7, with 12 positions matching TRBD2. This CDR3 comprises 16 residues. CDR1 SGHRS and CDR2 YFSETQ come from the germline V gene. Trimming cost V 0 bases and J 4 bases; bases outside gene matches: 5. In nucleotides, the CDR3 is TGCGCCAGCAGCTTGGAGCCGCTAGCGGGAGGGTACGAGCAGTACTTC. This codes for CASSLEPLAGGYEQYF.

The CDR3 DNA is TGTGCCAGCAGCGTGAGGGGGACGAACACCATATATTTT. Amino acid sequence: CASSVRGTNTIYF. V usage is TRBV7-9 and J usage is TRBJ1-3; tentatively, D is TRBD1 (6 bases). The CDR3 extends over 13 amino acids. V was trimmed by 5 bases and J by 7 bases, leaving 12 bases between them. CDR1 and CDR2 from the germline V gene are SEHNR and FQNEAQ (reference sequence). The full variable domain, in which reference TRBV7-9 and TRBJ1-3 provide the parts outside the CDR3, is DTGVSQNPRHKITKRGQNVTFRCDPISEHNRLYWYRQTLGQGPEFLTYFQNEAQLEKSRLLSDRFSAERPKGSFSTLEIQRTEQGDSAMYLCASSVRGTNTIYFGEGSWLTVV.

This chain connects TRBV29-1 to TRBJ2-5, with 7 bases lining up with TRBD2. Near its end, the DNA agrees better with TRBJ2-7, so the J call may be wrong. CDR1 and CDR2 from the germline V gene are SQVTM and ANQGSEA. This CDR3 contains 12 residues. The chain's CDR3 is CSVRTSSYEQYF. DNA of the CDR3: TGCAGCGTCCGGACTAGCTCCTACGAGCAGTACTTC.

The chain uses TRBV14 and TRBJ2-1, with no clear D. The CDR3 runs 17 residues. The germline V and J ends were trimmed by 1 base and 8 bases, with 21 bases remaining between them. In germline, CDR1 is SGHDN, CDR2 FVKESK. The CDR3 DNA reads TGTGCCAGCAGCCAAGCCCGGCGGACCTGGGGTGGCGATGAGCAGTTCTTC. Its translation: CASSQARRTWGGDEQFF. Full variable domain (outside the CDR3, taken from reference TRBV14 and TRBJ2-1): EAGVTQFPSHSVIEKGQTVTLRCDPISGHDNLYWYRRVMGKEIKFLLHFVKESKQDESGMPNNRFLAERTGGTYSTLKVQPAELEDSGVYFCASSQARRTWGGDEQFFGPGTRLTVL.

This clone has just a few counts. V usage is TRBV7-2 and J usage is TRBJ2-7, with 7 positions matching TRBD1. After removal of 5 bases from V and 1 base from J, the junction contained 5 bases not matched to a gene. The CDR3 extends over 14 amino acids. The germline V gene has CDR1 SGHTA and CDR2 FQGNSA. CDR3 protein: CASSKRQGSYEQYF. CDR3 DNA: TGTGCCAGCAGCAAGAGACAGGGATCCTACGAGCAGTACTTC.

This clone was seen a handful of times. This CDR3 reads CASTLTGTYQETQYF. The CDR3 DNA reads as TGTGCCAGCACCCTAACGGGAACGTACCAAGAGACCCAGTACTTC. The chain couples TRBV7-9 to TRBJ2-5; perhaps TRBD2 as D (5 bases). The length of the CDR3 is 15 residues. Germline CDR1 and CDR2: SEHNR and FQNEAQ (reference sequence). V was shortened by 7 bases and J by 0 bases, with 15 bases between the two germline ends.

V usage is TRBV6-5 and J usage is TRBJ2-1; D is perhaps TRBD1 (5 bases). The CDR3 spans 14 residues. V shed 4 bases and J shed 4 bases, with 11 bases lying between them. CDR1 and CDR2 from the germline V gene are MNHEY and SVGAGI. As DNA, the CDR3 is TGTGCCAGCAGTTCCCGACAGCTGTACAATGAGCAGTTCTTC. This translates into CASSSRQLYNEQFF.

The rearrangement links TRBV10-3 to TRBJ2-4; TRBD2 might be the D (6 bases). Trimming shortened V by 0 bases and J by 9 bases, and 12 bases separated the two germline ends. CDR1 ENHRY and CDR2 SYGVKD come from the germline V gene. The CDR3 runs 14 residues. The CDR3 DNA reads TGTGCCATCAGTGAGTCGGGAGGATTGGGCATTCAGTACTTC. This codes for CAISESGGLGIQYF.

This clone was seen a handful of times. J is TRBJ2-6 and V is TRBV11-1; 11 bases are a match to TRBD1. Looked up from germline, CDR1 is SGHAT and CDR2 is FQDESV (reference sequence). The J segment lost 2 bases and the V segment lost 3 bases, leaving 3 bases of the junction unmatched. This CDR3 has 17 residues. This CDR3 is CASSLDRGRTGANVLTF. The CDR3 DNA is TGTGCCAGCAGCTTGGACAGGGGGCGCACTGGGGCCAACGTCCTGACTTTC. The variable domain in full, with the rest retrieved from reference TRBV11-1 and TRBJ2-6, is EAEVAQSPRYKITEKSQAVAFWCDPISGHATLYWYRQILGQGPELLVQFQDESVVDDSQLPKDRFSAERLKGVDSTLKIQPAELGDSAMYLCASSLDRGRTGANVLTFGAGSRLTVL.

This clone was seen only a few times. The sample contains more than one DNA sequence encoding this CDR3. The V and J genes are TRBV5-1 and TRBJ2-5; no clear D gene. The CDR3 runs 11 residues. CDR1 is SGHRS and CDR2 is YFSETQ in the germline V gene. Trimming cost V 4 bases and J 1 base, with 2 bases left between them. The CDR3 bases are TGCGCCAGCAGCACCCAAGAGACCCAGTACTTC. This encodes CASSTQETQYF.

The chain uses TRBV10-3 and TRBJ1-2, with a weak D call TRBD1 (5 bases). V was trimmed by 2 bases and J by 6 bases, leaving 10 bases between them. The CDR3 runs to 13 residues. Germline-derived CDR1 and CDR2 are ENHRY and SYGVKD. The CDR3 sequence: CAISEQAGNGYTF. The CDR3 bases are TGTGCCATCAGTGAGCAAGCAGGGAATGGCTACACCTTC.

A few counts support this clone. CDR3 nucleotides: TGTGCCAGCAGCAGTGACGGCGGGGCGAATACGCAGTATTTT. Residues: CASSSDGGANTQYF. The chain combines TRBV5-4 with TRBJ2-3; perhaps TRBD2 as D (6 bases). The V end lost 4 bases, the J end lost 7 bases, and 16 bases lay between the germline ends. CDR3 length: 14 amino acids. Germline V gene sequence: CDR1 SGHNT, CDR2 YYREEE (reference sequence).

This clone was seen more than once but under ten times. The rearrangement joins TRBV30 to TRBJ2-5; possible D gene TRBD1, 6 bases. Germline CDR1 GTSNPN, CDR2 SVGIG (reference sequence). Trimming pared 3 bases from V and 4 bases from J, leaving 15 bases between. This CDR3 is 14 amino acids long. Here the CDR3 DNA reads TGTGCCTGGAGGGCAGGGGTAGACGCAGAGACCCAGTACTTC. This codes for CAWRAGVDAETQYF.

This chain uses TRBV28 with TRBJ1-3; D is ambiguous. Germline V lookup: CDR1 MDHEN, CDR2 SYDVKM. Trimming shortened V by 6 bases and J by 7 bases, and 7 bases separated the two germline ends. The length of the CDR3 is 11 residues. The CDR3 coding sequence is TGTGCCAGCAGAGGTACGAACACCATATATTTT. It specifies CASRGTNTIYF.

This clone was counted between two and nine times. The chain's CDR3 is CASSRPLRADHEQYF. The CDR3 bases are TGTGCCAGCAGTCGCCCGCTCAGGGCGGACCACGAGCAGTACTTC. The rearrangement uses TRBV28 and TRBJ2-7; weak D call: TRBD1 (5 bases). V lost 5 bases and J lost 5, with 19 bases in between. The CDR3 loop spans 15 amino acids. The germline gives CDR1 MDHEN, CDR2 SYDVKM.

The chain employs TRBV25-1 and TRBJ2-1, with 7 positions matching TRBD2. The CDR3 is 16 residues long. The germline CDR1 and CDR2 sequences are MGHDK and SYGVNS. J lost 3 bases, V lost 0 bases, and 5 bases had no gene match. The CDR3 DNA sequence: TGTGCCAGCAGTGAATACGGGGCGGGAGTCTACAATGAGCAGTTCTTC. This encodes CASSEYGAGVYNEQFF.

The V gene is TRBV30, the J gene TRBJ2-7, with 7 bases that match TRBD1. The germline CDR1 and CDR2 sequences are GTSNPN and SVGIG (reference sequence). The J segment lost 1 base and the V segment lost 5 bases, leaving 5 bases of the junction unmatched. The CDR3 is made up of 13 amino acids. CDR3 in DNA: TGTGCCTGGGCGCTACAGGGGTCCTACGAGCAGTACTTC. Residues: CAWALQGSYEQYF. The full variable domain, rest sourced from reference TRBV30 and TRBJ2-7, is SQTIHQWPATLVQPVGSPLSLECTVEGTSNPNLYWYRQAAGRGLQLLFYSVGIGQISSEVPQNLSASRPQDRQFILSSKKLLLSDSGFYLCAWALQGSYEQYFGPGTRLTVT.